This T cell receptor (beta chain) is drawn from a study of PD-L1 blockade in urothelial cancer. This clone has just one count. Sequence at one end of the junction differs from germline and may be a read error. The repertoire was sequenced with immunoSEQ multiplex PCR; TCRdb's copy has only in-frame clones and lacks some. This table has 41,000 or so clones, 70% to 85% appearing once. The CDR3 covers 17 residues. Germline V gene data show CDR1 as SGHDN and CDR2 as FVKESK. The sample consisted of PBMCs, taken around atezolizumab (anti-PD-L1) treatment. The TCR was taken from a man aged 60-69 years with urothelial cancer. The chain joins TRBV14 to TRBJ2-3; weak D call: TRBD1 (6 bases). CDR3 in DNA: TGTGCCAGCAGTCAAGATTGGGCAGGGGCAAGCACAGATACGCAGTATTTT. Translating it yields CASSQDWAGASTDTQYF.